This is a list of T cell receptor beta chains from one sample in a study of T cell changes during pregnancy in multiple sclerosis. Clones were read by immunoSEQ multiplex PCR, and TCRdb kept only the in-frame ones, dropping some. The sample consists of just under 50,000 clones, 94% of them appearing once. Specimen: CD4+ T cells from peripheral blood mononuclear cells, collected in the third trimester of pregnancy. All receptors derive from a female donor with multiple sclerosis, enrolled in a pregnancy study. CDR3s include the opening cysteine and the closing phenylalanine or tryptophan.

CDR3 protein	J gene	V gene
CATRVTGGTEAFF	TRBJ1-1	TRBV28
CASSVTSGGPIYPSQYF	TRBJ2-3	TRBV11-1
CASSPQGYPDTQYF	TRBJ2-3	TRBV18
CASSIQGQPQHF	TRBJ1-5	TRBV19
CASSPQGAQGEKLFF	TRBJ1-4	TRBV5-5
CASSLEGATDTQYF	TRBJ2-3	TRBV7-9
CASSYSRGGNEQFF	TRBJ2-1	TRBV6-5
CASSTETGTANTGELFF	TRBJ2-2	TRBV5-4
CASSAYGDQPQHF	TRBJ1-5	TRBV2
CASSAEVGETQYF	TRBJ2-5	TRBV7-9
CASTWGGSNQPQHF	TRBJ1-5	TRBV6-1
CASSLAIYQGAGNEKLFF	TRBJ1-4	TRBV7-2
CASSPPASGSGTQYF	TRBJ2-3	TRBV18
CASSPGAVGNQPQHF	TRBJ1-5	TRBV18
CASSFNQETQYF	TRBJ2-5	TRBV5-4
CAWSVGVGSPLHF	TRBJ1-6	TRBV30